This passage covers 2 T cell receptor beta chains from one sample sequenced in a study of shared clonotypes between healthy human individuals. TCRdb's table, derived via immunoSEQ multiplex PCR, lists solely in-frame clones and lacks some. The sample has about 2.1 million clones, 80% to 95% seen once; the top ten hold over 1.5%. As defined, naive CD8 cells were CD45RO-negative and positively selected for CCR7, with terminally differentiated effector memory CD45RA+ cells excluded. Sequenced input: naive CD8+ T cells from PBMCs. These TCRs come from a man in his late teens or twenties in good health. Some clones in this sample may be carry-over from other donors' samples.

This clone was found once. V and J are TRBV19 and TRBJ1-1, with 8 bases matching TRBD1. The CDR3 contains 15 residues. J gave up 1 base and V 9 bases, and 10 bases lay outside the gene matches. Per the germline V gene, CDR1 is LNHDA and CDR2 is SQIVND (reference sequence). The CDR3 DNA reads as TGTGCCAGCCAATCATGGGGACAGGAGAACACTGAAGCTTTCTTT. As protein: CASQSWGQENTEAFF.

This chain's CDR3 is CASRALRSYEQYF. CDR3 DNA: TGTGCCAGCAGGGCCCTTCGTTCCTACGAGCAGTACTTC. The rearrangement links TRBV28 to TRBJ2-7; D is uncertain. The CDR3 is made up of 13 amino acids. The germline gives CDR1 MDHEN, CDR2 SYDVKM. Between the trimmed V and J ends, which lost 6 bases and 1 base, there was a span of 10 bases.